The rows below give T cell receptor beta chains drawn from one sample of a study of cytomegalovirus exposure and HLA in healthy donors. Produced via immunoSEQ multiplex PCR; TCRdb's table is partial and in-frame only. The data show fewer than 200,000 clones, around 83% seen once. The sample was PBMCs. These receptors were obtained from a man in his forties or fifties in good health and CMV-seronegative. Each CDR3 is given with its conserved first and last residue. D genes are given only for firm matches. Size tells how often a clone was seen (once, few, many) or the class of an expanded clone, and some rows leave it out.

size	V	J	D	CDR3	DNA
.	TRBV18	TRBJ1-1	.	CASSRRERRANTEAFF	TGTGCCAGCTCACGGCGGGAACGCCGGGCGAACACTGAAGCTTTCTTT
few	TRBV4-3	TRBJ2-7	TRBD2	CASSQDDQTSGRHEQYF	TGCGCCAGCAGCCAAGATGATCAAACTAGCGGGAGGCACGAGCAGTACTTC
.	TRBV6-6	TRBJ2-7	TRBD1	CASSYFGTGVPYEQYF	TGTGCCAGCAGTTACTTTGGGACAGGGGTTCCCTACGAGCAGTACTTC
.	TRBV6-6	TRBJ1-5	.	CASSYLRLDQPQHF	TGTGCCAGCAGTTACTTGCGACTTGATCAGCCCCAGCATTTT
.	TRBV13	TRBJ2-5	.	CASSFVGLRQETQYF	TGTGCCAGCAGCTTTGTCGGACTGCGGCAAGAGACCCAGTACTTC
.	TRBV30	TRBJ2-3	TRBD2	CAWSEGLAGDTQYF	TGTGCCTGGAGCGAGGGACTAGCGGGAGATACGCAGTATTTT
.	TRBV6-5	TRBJ1-1	.	CASRGTPNTEAFF	TGTGCCAGCCGTGGCACCCCGAACACTGAAGCTTTCTTT
.	TRBV2	TRBJ1-2	.	CASSASGATSYGYTF	TGTGCCAGCAGTGCTTCAGGGGCCACTTCCTATGGCTACACCTTC
.	TRBV7-2	TRBJ2-7	.	CASTQQGPMGYEQYF	TGTGCCAGCACCCAACAGGGCCCAATGGGCTACGAGCAGTACTTC
.	TRBV7-2	TRBJ1-1	.	CASSQQGPTEAFF	TGTGCCAGCAGCCAACAGGGACCAACTGAAGCTTTCTTT
.	TRBV6-5	TRBJ2-3	.	CASSSTASVDTQYF	TGTGCCAGCAGTTCCACCGCTAGCGTGGATACGCAGTATTTT
few	TRBV19	TRBJ1-1	TRBD1	CASSEGQGWFGAFF	TGTGCCAGTAGTGAAGGACAGGGGTGGTTTGGAGCTTTCTTT
.	TRBV27	TRBJ2-1	.	CASSYSVGASTLEQFF	TGTGCCAGCAGTTACAGCGTAGGGGCTAGTACTTTGGAGCAGTTCTTC
.	TRBV7-2	TRBJ1-5	TRBD1	CASSSRSTGKQPQHF	TGTGCCAGCAGCTCACGCTCGACAGGGAAGCAGCCCCAGCATTTT
few	TRBV5-4	TRBJ2-3	TRBD1	CASSLTGAPSTDTQYF	TGTGCCAGCAGCCTGACAGGGGCACCGAGCACAGATACGCAGTATTTT
.	TRBV30	TRBJ2-1	TRBD2	CAWSVSGGSYNEQFF	TGTGCCTGGAGTGTAAGCGGGGGGAGCTACAATGAGCAGTTCTTC
.	TRBV27	TRBJ1-5	.	CASSFGGAHQPQHF	TGTGCCAGCAGTTTTGGGGGGGCACATCAGCCCCAGCATTTT
.	TRBV30	TRBJ2-1	TRBD1	CAWGGQGRNEQFF	TGTGCCTGGGGGGGACAGGGGCGCAATGAGCAGTTCTTC
.	TRBV30	TRBJ1-1	TRBD1	CAWVTGVTEAFF	TGTGCCTGGGTTACAGGGGTAACTGAAGCTTTCTTT
.	TRBV29-1	TRBJ2-7	TRBD1	CSVVMGTGGYEQYF	TGCAGCGTTGTAATGGGGACAGGGGGCTACGAGCAGTACTTC
.	TRBV18	TRBJ1-5	.	CASSLAERAQPQHF	TGTGCCAGCTCACTCGCGGAGAGGGCTCAGCCCCAGCATTTT
.	TRBV7-9	TRBJ2-5	TRBD1	CSSSLGGGSQETQYF	TGTTCCAGCAGCTTAGGGGGCGGATCTCAAGAGACCCAGTACTTC
once	TRBV19	TRBJ2-7	.	CASRNGRGPYEQYF	TGTGCCAGTAGGAATGGCAGGGGCCCCTACGAGCAGTACTTC
.	TRBV5-1	TRBJ2-5	TRBD2	CASSFQRDGGETQYF	TGCGCCAGCAGCTTCCAGCGGGACGGAGGGGAGACCCAGTACTTC
.	TRBV2	TRBJ2-4	.	CASTNQALAKNIQYF	TGTGCCAGCACGAACCAAGCCTTAGCCAAAAACATTCAGTACTTC
.	TRBV7-9	TRBJ2-1	TRBD2	CSSSLVLAAYNEQFF	TGTTCCAGCAGCTTAGTACTAGCGGCTTACAATGAGCAGTTCTTC
.	TRBV6-5	TRBJ1-6	TRBD1	CASSYTRQGTGSPLHF	TGTGCCAGCAGTTACACCCGACAGGGTACGGGTTCACCCCTCCACTTT
.	TRBV7-9	TRBJ1-6	.	CASSLAQGTDSPLHF	TGTGCCAGCAGCTTAGCGCAGGGGACGGATTCACCCCTCCACTTT
.	TRBV10-3	TRBJ2-3	TRBD2	CAISGQTSGGTHQYF	TGTGCCATCAGTGGACAGACTAGCGGGGGGACCCATCAGTATTTT
.	TRBV7-2	TRBJ2-3	.	CASSLFGGDTDTQYF	TGTGCCAGCAGCTTATTTGGCGGGGACACAGATACGCAGTATTTT
.	TRBV18	TRBJ1-4	.	CASSPQGGNEKLFF	TGTGCCAGCTCACCACAAGGGGGTAATGAAAAACTGTTTTTT
.	TRBV5-5	TRBJ1-1	.	CASSSDTNTEAFF	TGTGCCAGCAGTTCCGACACAAACACTGAAGCTTTCTTT
.	TRBV21-1	TRBJ2-1	.	CASSSPDKREGSYNEQFF	TGTGCCAGCAGCAGTCCAGATAAGCGGGAGGGCTCCTACAATGAGCAGTTCTTC